This entry lists 4 T cell receptor beta chains sequenced from one sample in a study of shared clonotypes between healthy human individuals. It was CD45RO-negative cells, positively selected for CCR7, that made up naive CD8 cells, with terminally differentiated effector memory CD45RA+ cells excluded. Libraries were prepared by immunoSEQ multiplex PCR; TCRdb keeps only in-frame clonotypes and omits some of them. The sample has 600,000 or so clones; approximately 96% are singletons. Material: naive CD8+ T cells sorted from blood. The receptors come from a woman aged 25 to 45 in good health.

V and J are TRBV6-5 and TRBJ1-6; the D gene is possibly TRBD1 (5 bases). The CDR3 runs 14 residues. V was cut by 0 bases and J by 11 bases, with 11 bases left in between. Germline CDR1 is MNHEY and CDR2 is SVGAGI. CDR3: CASSYSEAGTPLHF. CDR3 nucleotide sequence: TGTGCCAGCAGTTACTCGGAGGCAGGGACACCCCTCCACTTT.

This chain links TRBV10-3 with TRBJ1-1; D uncertain. Germline CDR1 ENHRY, CDR2 SYGVKD. The CDR3 is 14 amino acids. V lost 3 bases and J 2 bases, leaving 10 bases between the germline ends. The CDR3 DNA sequence: TGTGCCATCAGTGAATGGGAGATTAACACTGAAGCTTTCTTT. Amino acids: CAISEWEINTEAFF.

The chain has TRBV7-9 and TRBJ1-6; no definite D call. This CDR3 contains 14 residues. The germline gives CDR1 SEHNR, CDR2 FQNEAQ (reference sequence). The V and J ends lost 3 bases and 9 bases respectively, with 12 bases between them. The CDR3 nucleotides are TGTGCCAGCAGCTTCGTCGCGGGTATTTCACCCCTCCACTTT. This sequence encodes CASSFVAGISPLHF.

The chain has TRBV28 and TRBJ2-7; 13 positions match TRBD2. Germline V gene sequence: CDR1 MDHEN, CDR2 SYDVKM. This CDR3 region has 17 residues. J lost 6 bases, V lost 9 bases, and 17 bases had no gene match. The CDR3 sequence is CASVTFRSLAGGIEQYF. Written as DNA, the CDR3 is TGTGCCAGTGTTACCTTTAGATCACTAGCGGGAGGGATCGAGCAGTACTTC.